This T cell receptor (beta chain) was observed in a study of cytomegalovirus exposure and HLA in healthy donors. Looked up from germline, CDR1 is SEHNR and CDR2 is FQNEAQ (reference sequence). V shed 5 bases and J shed 1 base, with 8 bases lying between them. The CDR3 totals 13 residues. Use of 60 Vbeta and 13 Jbeta primers characterized the PCR. Using immunoSEQ multiplex PCR, the repertoire was profiled, and TCRdb retains in-frame clones only, with some absent. The sample includes approximately 130,000 clones, about 86% of them seen just once. The chain employs TRBV7-9 and TRBJ1-1; D perhaps matches TRBD1 (5 bases). The receptor was isolated from a woman in her twenties or thirties in good health and CMV-seronegative. Sequencing was done on a sample of PBMCs. The CDR3 protein is CASSHDRNTEAFF. The DNA of the CDR3 is TGTGCCAGCAGCCACGACAGGAACACTGAAGCTTTCTTT.